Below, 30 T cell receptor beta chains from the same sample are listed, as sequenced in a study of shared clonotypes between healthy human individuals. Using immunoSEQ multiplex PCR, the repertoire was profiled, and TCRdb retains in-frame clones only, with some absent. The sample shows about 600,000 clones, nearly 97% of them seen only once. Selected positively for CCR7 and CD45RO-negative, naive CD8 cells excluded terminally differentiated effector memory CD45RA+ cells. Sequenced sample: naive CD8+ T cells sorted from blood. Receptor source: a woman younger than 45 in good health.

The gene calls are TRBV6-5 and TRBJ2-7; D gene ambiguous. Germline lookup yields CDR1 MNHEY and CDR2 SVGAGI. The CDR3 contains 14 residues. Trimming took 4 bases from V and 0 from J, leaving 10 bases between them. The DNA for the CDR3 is TGTGCCAGCAGTTGGGGAATAAGCTCCTACGAGCAGTACTTC. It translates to CASSWGISSYEQYF.

The CDR3 loop reads CASSEVPRYGYTF. The DNA for the CDR3 is TGTGCCAGCAGTGAGGTCCCCAGGTATGGCTACACCTTC. The genes are TRBV2 and TRBJ1-2; D ambiguous. Between the trimmed V and J ends, which lost 3 bases and 5 bases, there was a span of 10 bases. CDR1 is SNHLY and CDR2 is FYNNEI in the germline V gene. The CDR3 has 13 residues. The entire variable domain, with the rest obtained from reference TRBV2 and TRBJ1-2, is as follows: EPEVTQTPSHQVTQMGQEVILRCVPISNHLYFYWYRQILGQKVEFLVSFYNNEISEKSEIFDDQFSVERPDGSNFTLKIRSTKLEDSAMYFCASSEVPRYGYTFGSGTRLTVV.

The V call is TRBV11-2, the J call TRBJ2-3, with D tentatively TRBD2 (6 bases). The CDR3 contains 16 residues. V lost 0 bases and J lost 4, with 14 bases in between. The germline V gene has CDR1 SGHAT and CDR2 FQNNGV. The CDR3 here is CASSLEVGRRADTQYF. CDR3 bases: TGTGCCAGCAGCTTAGAAGTCGGGAGAAGGGCAGATACGCAGTATTTT.

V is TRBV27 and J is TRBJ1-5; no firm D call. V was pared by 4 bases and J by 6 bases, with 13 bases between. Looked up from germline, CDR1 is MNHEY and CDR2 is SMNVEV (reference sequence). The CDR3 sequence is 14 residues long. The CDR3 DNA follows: TGTGCCAGCAGTTATGCCCCTGGGAGTCAGCCCCAGCATTTT. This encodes CASSYAPGSQPQHF.

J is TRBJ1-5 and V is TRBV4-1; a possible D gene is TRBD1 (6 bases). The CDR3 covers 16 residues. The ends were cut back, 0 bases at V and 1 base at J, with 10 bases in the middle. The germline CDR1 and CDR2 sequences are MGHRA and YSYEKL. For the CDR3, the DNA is TGCGCCAGCAGCCAAGAGGGGGCTTACAGCAATCAGCCCCAGCATTTT. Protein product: CASSQEGAYSNQPQHF.

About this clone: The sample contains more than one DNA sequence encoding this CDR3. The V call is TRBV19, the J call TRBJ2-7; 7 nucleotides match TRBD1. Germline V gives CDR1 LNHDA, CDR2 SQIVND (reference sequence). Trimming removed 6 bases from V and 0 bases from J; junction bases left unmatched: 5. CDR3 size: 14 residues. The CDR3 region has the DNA TGTGCCAGTAGCGACAGGGTCCCCTCCTACGAGCAGTACTTC. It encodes CASSDRVPSYEQYF.

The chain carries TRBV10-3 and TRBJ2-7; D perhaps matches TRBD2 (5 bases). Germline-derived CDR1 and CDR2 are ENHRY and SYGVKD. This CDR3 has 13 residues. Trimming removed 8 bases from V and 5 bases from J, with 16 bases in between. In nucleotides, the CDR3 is TGTGCCATCGCTCAACCGGGAACGAACGAGCAGTACTTC. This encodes CAIAQPGTNEQYF.

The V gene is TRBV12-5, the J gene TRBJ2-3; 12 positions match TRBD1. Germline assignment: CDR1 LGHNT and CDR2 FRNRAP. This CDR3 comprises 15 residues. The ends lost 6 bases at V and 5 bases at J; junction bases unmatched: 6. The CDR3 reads CASGPGTGGRDTQYF. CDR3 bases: TGTGCTAGTGGCCCTGGGACAGGGGGCAGAGATACGCAGTATTTT.

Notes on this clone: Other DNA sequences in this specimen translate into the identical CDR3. As DNA, the CDR3 is TGTGCCAGCAGCCGGGACAGGGGTTCCAATCAGCCCCAGCATTTT. Amino acid sequence: CASSRDRGSNQPQHF. This chain uses TRBV28 with TRBJ1-5, with TRBD1 identical over 10 bases. After removal of 6 bases from V and 3 bases from J, the junction contained 5 bases not matched to a gene. This CDR3 is 15 amino acids long. Germline values: CDR1 MDHEN, CDR2 SYDVKM.

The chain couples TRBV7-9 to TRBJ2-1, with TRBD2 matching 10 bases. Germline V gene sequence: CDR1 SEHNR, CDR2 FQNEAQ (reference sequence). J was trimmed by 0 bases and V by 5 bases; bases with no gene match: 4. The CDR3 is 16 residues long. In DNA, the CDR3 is TGTGCCAGCAGCGAATCTAGCGGGAGCTCCTACAATGAGCAGTTCTTC. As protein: CASSESSGSSYNEQFF. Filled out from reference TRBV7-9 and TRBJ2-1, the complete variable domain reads DTGVSQNPRHKITKRGQNVTFRCDPISEHNRLYWYRQTLGQGPEFLTYFQNEAQLEKSRLLSDRFSAERPKGSFSTLEIQRTEQGDSAMYLCASSESSGSSYNEQFFGPGTRLTVL.

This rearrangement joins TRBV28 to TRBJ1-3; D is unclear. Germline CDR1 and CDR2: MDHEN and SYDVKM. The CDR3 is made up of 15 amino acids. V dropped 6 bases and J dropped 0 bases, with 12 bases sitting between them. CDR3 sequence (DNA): TGTGCCAGCAGCGGGGAAACCAGCTCTGGAAACACCATATATTTT. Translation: CASSGETSSGNTIYF.

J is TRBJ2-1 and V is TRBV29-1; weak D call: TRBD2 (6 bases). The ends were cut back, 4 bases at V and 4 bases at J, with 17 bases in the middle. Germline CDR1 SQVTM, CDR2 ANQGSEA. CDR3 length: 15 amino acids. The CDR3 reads CSVVFEGGSYNEQFF. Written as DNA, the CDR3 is TGCAGCGTTGTCTTTGAGGGAGGTTCTTACAATGAGCAGTTCTTC.

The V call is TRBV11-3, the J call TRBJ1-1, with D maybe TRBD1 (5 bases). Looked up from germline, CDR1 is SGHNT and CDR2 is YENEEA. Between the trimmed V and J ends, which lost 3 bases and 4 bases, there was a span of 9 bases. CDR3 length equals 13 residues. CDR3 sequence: CASSFRGGTEAFF. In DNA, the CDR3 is TGTGCCAGCAGCTTCCGGGGGGGCACTGAAGCTTTCTTT.

The CDR3 DNA reads TGTGCCAGCAGTTACAGGGGTCGGGATGAGCAGTTCTTC. This translates into CASSYRGRDEQFF. The rearrangement uses TRBV6-5 and TRBJ2-1, with a weak D call TRBD1 (5 bases). This CDR3 contains 13 residues. Per the germline V gene, CDR1 is MNHEY and CDR2 is SVGAGI. V dropped 2 bases and J dropped 8 bases, with 10 bases sitting between them.

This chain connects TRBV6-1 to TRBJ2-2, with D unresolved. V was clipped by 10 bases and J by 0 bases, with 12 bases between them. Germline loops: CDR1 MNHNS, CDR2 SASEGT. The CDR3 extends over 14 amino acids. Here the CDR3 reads CATDGVPNTGELFF. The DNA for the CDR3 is TGTGCCACCGACGGAGTCCCGAACACCGGGGAGCTGTTTTTT.

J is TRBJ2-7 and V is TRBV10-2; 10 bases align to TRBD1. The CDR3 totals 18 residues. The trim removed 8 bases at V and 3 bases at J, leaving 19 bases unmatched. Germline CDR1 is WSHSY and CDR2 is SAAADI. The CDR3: CASHSGGQGKKNHYEQYF. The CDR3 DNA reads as TGCGCCAGCCACTCAGGGGGACAGGGGAAGAAAAATCACTACGAGCAGTACTTC.

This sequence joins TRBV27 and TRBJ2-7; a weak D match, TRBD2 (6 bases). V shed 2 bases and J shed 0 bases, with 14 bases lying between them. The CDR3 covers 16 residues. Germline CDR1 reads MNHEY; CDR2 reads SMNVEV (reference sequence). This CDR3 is CASSLVGGISSYEQYF. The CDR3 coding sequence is TGTGCCAGCAGTTTAGTTGGGGGGATAAGCTCCTACGAGCAGTACTTC.

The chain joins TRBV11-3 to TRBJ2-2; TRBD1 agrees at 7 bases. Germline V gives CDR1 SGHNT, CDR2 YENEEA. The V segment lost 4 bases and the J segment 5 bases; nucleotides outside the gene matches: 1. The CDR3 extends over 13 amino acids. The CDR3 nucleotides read TGTGCCAGCAGCTCGACAGGGACCGGGGAGCTGTTTTTT. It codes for CASSSTGTGELFF.

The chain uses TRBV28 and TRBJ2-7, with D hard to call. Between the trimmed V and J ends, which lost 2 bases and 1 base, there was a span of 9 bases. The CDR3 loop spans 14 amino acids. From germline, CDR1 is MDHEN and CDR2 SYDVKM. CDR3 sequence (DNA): TGTGCCAGCAGTTTACCTGACCTTTCCTACGAGCAGTACTTC. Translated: CASSLPDLSYEQYF.

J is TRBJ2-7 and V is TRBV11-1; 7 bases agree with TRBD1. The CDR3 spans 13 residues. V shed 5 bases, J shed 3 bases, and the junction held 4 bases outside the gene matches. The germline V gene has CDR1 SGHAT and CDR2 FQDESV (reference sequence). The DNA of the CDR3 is TGTGCCAGCAGCCTGGGACAGCACTACGAGCAGTACTTC. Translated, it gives CASSLGQHYEQYF.

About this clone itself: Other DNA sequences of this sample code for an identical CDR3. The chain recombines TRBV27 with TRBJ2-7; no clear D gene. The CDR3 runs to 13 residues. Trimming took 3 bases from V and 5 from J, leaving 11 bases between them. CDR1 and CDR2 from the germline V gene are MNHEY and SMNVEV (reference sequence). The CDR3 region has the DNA TGTGCCAGCAGTTTGTCAGGAAGCCACGAGCAGTACTTC. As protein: CASSLSGSHEQYF.

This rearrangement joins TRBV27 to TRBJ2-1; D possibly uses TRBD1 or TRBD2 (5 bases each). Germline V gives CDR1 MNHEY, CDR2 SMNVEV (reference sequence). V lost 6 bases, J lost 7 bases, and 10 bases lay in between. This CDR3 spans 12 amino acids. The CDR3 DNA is TGTGCCAGCAGGCAAGAGGGGAATGAGCAGTTCTTC. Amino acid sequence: CASRQEGNEQFF.

The CDR3: CASGLLSGRINEQFF. In DNA form, the CDR3 reads TGTGCTAGTGGTTTGTTATCAGGACGTATCAATGAGCAGTTCTTC. The J gene is TRBJ2-1, the V gene TRBV12-5; D remains ambiguous. Trimming stripped 2 bases from V and 6 bases from J, with 14 bases between. CDR1 and CDR2 (germline): LGHNT, FRNRAP. This CDR3 is built from 15 residues.

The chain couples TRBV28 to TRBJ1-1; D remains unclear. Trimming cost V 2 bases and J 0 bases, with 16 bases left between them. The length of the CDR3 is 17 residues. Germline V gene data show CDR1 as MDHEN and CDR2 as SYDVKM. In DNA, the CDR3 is TGTGCCAGCAGTTTAACTCTGGCAGGTCCAGTGAACACTGAAGCTTTCTTT. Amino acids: CASSLTLAGPVNTEAFF.

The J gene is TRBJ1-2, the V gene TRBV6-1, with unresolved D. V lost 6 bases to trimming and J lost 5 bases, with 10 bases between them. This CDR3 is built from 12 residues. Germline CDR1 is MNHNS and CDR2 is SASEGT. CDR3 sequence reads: CASSRGGYGYTF. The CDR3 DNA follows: TGTGCCAGCAGCCGGGGAGGATATGGCTACACCTTC.

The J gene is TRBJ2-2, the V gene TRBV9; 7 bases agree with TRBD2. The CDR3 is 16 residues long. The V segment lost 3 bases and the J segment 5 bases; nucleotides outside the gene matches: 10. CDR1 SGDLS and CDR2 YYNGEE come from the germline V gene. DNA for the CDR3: TGTGCCAGCAGCGCAGAAGGGACTACCGTTACCGGGGAGCTGTTTTTT. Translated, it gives CASSAEGTTVTGELFF.

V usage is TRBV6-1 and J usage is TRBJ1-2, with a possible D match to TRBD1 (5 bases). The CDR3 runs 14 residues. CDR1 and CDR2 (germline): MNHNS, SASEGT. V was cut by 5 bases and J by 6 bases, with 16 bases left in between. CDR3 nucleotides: TGTGCCAGCAGTAACCTGGGACTGCTGGATGGCTACACCTTC. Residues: CASSNLGLLDGYTF.

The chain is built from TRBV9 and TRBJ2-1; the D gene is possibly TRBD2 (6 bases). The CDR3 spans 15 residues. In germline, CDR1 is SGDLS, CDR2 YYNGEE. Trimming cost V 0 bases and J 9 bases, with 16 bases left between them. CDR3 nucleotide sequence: TGTGCCAGCAGCGTAGGAGGAGGGCTTAGCGGTGAGCAGTTCTTC. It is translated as CASSVGGGLSGEQFF.

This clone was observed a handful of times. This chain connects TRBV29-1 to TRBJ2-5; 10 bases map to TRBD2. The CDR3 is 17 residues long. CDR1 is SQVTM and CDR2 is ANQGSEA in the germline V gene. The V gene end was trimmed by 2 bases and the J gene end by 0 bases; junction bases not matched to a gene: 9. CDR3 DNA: TGCAGCGTTGAATTGGCTAGCGGGAGAGTCAACCAAGAGACCCAGTACTTC. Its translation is CSVELASGRVNQETQYF. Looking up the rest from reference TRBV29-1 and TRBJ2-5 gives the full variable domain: SAVISQKPSRDICQRGTSLTIQCQVDSQVTMMFWYRQQPGQSLTLIATANQGSEATYESGFVIDKFPISRPNLTFSTLTVSNMSPEDSSIYLCSVELASGRVNQETQYFGPGTRLLVL.

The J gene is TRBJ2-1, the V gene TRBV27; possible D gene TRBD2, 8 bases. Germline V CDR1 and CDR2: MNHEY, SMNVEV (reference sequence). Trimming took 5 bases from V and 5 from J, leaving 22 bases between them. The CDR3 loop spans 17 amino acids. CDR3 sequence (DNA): TGTGCCAGCAGTCCCTGGAGGGGGCGGGAGGTCCACAATGAGCAGTTCTTC. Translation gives CASSPWRGREVHNEQFF.